This T cell receptor (beta chain) is from a study of radiotherapy plus CTLA-4 blockade in lung cancer. V lost 5 bases to trimming and J lost 4 bases, with 11 bases between them. This CDR3 comprises 13 residues. Per the germline V gene, CDR1 is SGHVS and CDR2 is FNYEAQ. Worth noting for this clone: Its cognate antigen is unknown.

Study results and limitations: In blood, after radiotherapy plus ipilimumab, tumor-derived TCR clones expanded. Reports state that early shifts in blood T cell clones, with interferon-beta, best predicted response.

The repertoire was sequenced with immunoSEQ multiplex PCR; TCRdb's copy has only in-frame clones and lacks some. Among 30,000 to 40,000 clones listed, 60% to 80% were seen once. The sequence was collected from a human donor with non-small cell lung cancer whose response to radiotherapy plus ipilimumab could not be evaluated. The rearrangement links TRBV7-6 to TRBJ1-2; possibly TRBD1 for D (6 bases). The material was peripheral blood, obtained from a patient treated with radiotherapy plus ipilimumab. CDR3 amino acids: CASSPEGGYGYTF. CDR3 sequence (DNA): TGTGCCAGCAGCCCAGAAGGGGGCTATGGCTACACCTTC.